A selection of T cell receptor beta chains follows, all from one sample in a study of naive and memory T cell subsets. TCRdb independently ran MiXCR on the UMI-ligation and nested PCR reads; one entry per CDR3 protein. Here the sample spans 130,000 to 150,000 distinct CDR3 sequences, around 15% being singletons. The material sequenced was naive CD4+ T cells from blood. The receptors were gathered from a human donor in good health. CDR3s include the opening cysteine and the closing phenylalanine or tryptophan. The D gene is left open where the match is weak. The size of a clone is reported for some rows only, either as once, few or many, or as a class for expanded clones.

-	-	TRBJ2-1	TRBV11-2	CASSLAGPAYNEQFF	TGTGCCAGCAGCTTAGCGGGCCCCGCCTACAATGAGCAGTTCTTC
TRBD2	many	TRBJ2-1	TRBV12-3/TRBV12-4	CASSFAGGPNEQFF	TGTGCCAGCAGTTTTGCGGGAGGGCCCAATGAGCAGTTCTTC
TRBD2	-	TRBJ2-1	TRBV5-1	CASSLSTSGYNEQFF	TGCGCCAGCAGCTTGTCGACTAGCGGTTACAATGAGCAGTTCTTC
TRBD1	-	TRBJ2-7	TRBV28	CASSLPSPTGRVTYEQYF	TGTGCCAGCAGTTTACCCTCTCCGACAGGGAGAGTAACCTACGAGCAGTACTTC
-	-	TRBJ1-2	TRBV5-1	CASSQEGSTNYGYTF	TGCGCCAGCAGCCAGGAGGGCAGTACTAACTATGGCTACACCTTC
TRBD2	many	TRBJ2-1	TRBV4-2	CASSQASAGGVNEQFF	TGTGCCAGCAGCCAGGCTAGCGCCGGGGGGGTGAATGAGCAGTTCTTC
TRBD1	-	TRBJ2-5	TRBV20-1	CSAEDRGNQETQYF	TGCAGTGCTGAGGACAGGGGGAACCAAGAGACCCAGTACTTC
TRBD2	few	TRBJ2-7	TRBV9	CASSVDLREGRNEQYF	TGTGCCAGCAGCGTAGATTTACGGGAGGGCCGCAACGAGCAGTACTTC
-	few	TRBJ2-6	TRBV7-2	CASSHSGANVLTF	TGTGCCAGCAGCCATTCCGGGGCCAACGTCCTGACTTTC
-	few	TRBJ1-2	TRBV5-4	CASSLGYGYTF	TGTGCCAGCAGCCTCGGCTATGGCTACACCTTC
TRBD2	few	TRBJ2-3	TRBV5-1	CASSHGASGRAGTDTQYF	TGCGCCAGCAGCCACGGCGCTAGCGGGAGGGCCGGCACAGATACGCAGTATTTT
-	-	TRBJ2-7	TRBV20-1	CSAVRDLSYEQYF	TGCAGTGCTGTGAGGGACCTCTCCTACGAGCAGTACTTC
-	once	TRBJ1-1	TRBV11-2	CASRGSEANTEAFF	TGTGCCAGCAGAGGCTCTGAGGCGAACACTGAAGCTTTCTTT
-	-	TRBJ1-5	TRBV30	CAWSLGAASGNQPQHF	TGTGCCTGGAGTCTGGGGGCGGCGTCGGGAAATCAGCCCCAGCATTTT
-	many	TRBJ2-5	TRBV7-8	CASSPNRGQETQYF	TGTGCCAGCAGCCCAAATCGGGGGCAAGAGACCCAGTACTTC